The source of this T cell receptor beta chain is a study of blood T cell repertoires in COVID-19. Study as a whole: The study drew acute and convalescent COVID-19 samples from the United States, Italy and Spain. PBMCs, B-cell-depleted T cells, or T cells were the source of the cDNA or gDNA that made up the material.

Original data processing: How many nucleated cells were present was estimated from reference gene primer amplification. TCRdb's copy holds only in-frame clones and misses some; the assay was immunoSEQ multiplex PCR. V, J and clone size are taken as reported in that table, and D and trimming were inferred from the DNA itself. The data show hundreds of thousands of clones, about 89% seen once. V shed 4 bases and J 7 bases; nucleotides not matched to a gene: 7. Germline CDR1 and CDR2: KGHDR and SFDVKD. The CDR3 has 16 residues. The sequencing sample was made of peripheral blood. The chain couples TRBV24-1 to TRBJ2-1, with 12 bases matching TRBD1. The clonotype was recovered from a man aged 40-49 years with acute or convalescent COVID-19. CDR3 residues: CATSDTGTGGLNEQFF. In DNA, the CDR3 is TGTGCCACCAGTGACACCGGGACAGGGGGCCTGAATGAGCAGTTCTTC.